The 29 T cell receptor beta chains below all came from one sample that was sequenced in a study of T cell changes during pregnancy in multiple sclerosis. The repertoire was sequenced with immunoSEQ multiplex PCR; TCRdb's copy has only in-frame clones and lacks some. The sample yields around 34,000 clones, approximately 90% seen once. The material was CD8+ T cells from peripheral blood mononuclear cells, obtained in the first trimester of pregnancy. These receptor sequences come from a female donor with multiple sclerosis, enrolled in a pregnancy study.

The chain is built from TRBV2 and TRBJ2-7, with D tentatively TRBD2 (5 bases). V dropped 8 bases and J dropped 2 bases, with 22 bases sitting between them. The germline gives CDR1 SNHLY, CDR2 FYNNEI. The CDR3 runs 16 residues. This CDR3 reads CASQSSPGFGTYEQYF. The CDR3 nucleotides read TGTGCCAGCCAATCCTCACCCGGCTTCGGGACCTACGAGCAGTACTTC.

This sequence joins TRBV28 and TRBJ2-7; the match to TRBD1 covers 12 bases. V lost 6 bases to trimming and J lost 6 bases; unmatched junction nucleotides: 9. Germline V gene data show CDR1 as MDHEN and CDR2 as SYDVKM. The length of the CDR3 is 15 residues. CDR3 nucleotide sequence: TGTGCCAGCAGCTCGCAGGGACAGGGGGCCCTCGAGCAGTACTTC. Its protein is CASSSQGQGALEQYF.

V usage is TRBV9 and J usage is TRBJ2-3, with 10 bases lining up with TRBD2. Germline-derived CDR1 and CDR2 are SGDLS and YYNGEE. The CDR3 spans 16 residues. V shed 10 bases, J shed 3 bases, and the junction held 14 bases outside the gene matches. The CDR3 coding sequence is TGTGCCGGGGACGACCTGGGGACTAGCGCTACAGATACGCAGTATTTT. Its protein is CAGDDLGTSATDTQYF.

The chain joins TRBV5-6 to TRBJ2-6; D unresolved. Germline CDR1 reads SGHDT; CDR2 reads YYEEEE. V was clipped by 4 bases and J by 4 bases, with 15 bases between them. There are 16 residues in the CDR3. The CDR3 spells CASSAMIAPGANVLTF. The CDR3 DNA sequence: TGTGCCAGCAGCGCGATGATAGCTCCCGGGGCCAACGTCCTGACTTTC.

V and J are TRBV2 and TRBJ2-3, with a weak D call TRBD2 (6 bases). The CDR3 runs to 15 residues. Trimming removed 4 bases at V and 6 bases at J, with 17 bases between. Germline V gene lookup returns CDR1 SNHLY and CDR2 FYNNEI. CDR3 amino acids: CASSGAGSGGDTQYF. The CDR3 coding sequence is TGTGCCAGCAGTGGCGCCGGGAGTGGGGGGGATACGCAGTATTTT.

V is TRBV19 and J is TRBJ2-1, with 8 bases lining up with TRBD2. CDR3 length equals 16 residues. V trimming: 6 bases; J trimming: 2 bases; junction bases outside the gene matches: 9. Germline V CDR1 and CDR2: LNHDA, SQIVND (reference sequence). For the CDR3, the DNA is TGTGCCAGTAGGACGAACGACGGGAGGGCCTACAATGAGCAGTTCTTC. Its protein is CASRTNDGRAYNEQFF. The full variable domain, in which reference TRBV19 and TRBJ2-1 provide the parts outside the CDR3, is DGGITQSPKYLFRKEGQNVTLSCEQNLNHDAMYWYRQDPGQGLRLIYYSQIVNDFQKGDIAEGYSVSREKKESFPLTVTSAQKNPTAFYLCASRTNDGRAYNEQFFGPGTRLTVL.

Written as DNA, the CDR3 is TGTGCCAGCAGTTTACTAGCGGTCTACGATGAGCAGTACTTC. As protein: CASSLLAVYDEQYF. V usage is TRBV28 and J usage is TRBJ2-7, with 7 bases fitting TRBD2. Germline V gene lookup returns CDR1 MDHEN and CDR2 SYDVKM. The CDR3 totals 14 residues. The V segment lost 2 bases and the J segment 7 bases; nucleotides outside the gene matches: 8.

This clone appeared a single time. The V and J genes are TRBV6-5 and TRBJ2-1; 7 bases match TRBD1. V dropped 10 bases and J dropped 5; count of bases not matched to a gene: 11. CDR1 and CDR2 from the germline V gene are MNHEY and SVGAGI. The length of the CDR3 is 14 residues. The CDR3 DNA follows: TGTGCCACGAGGGGGCGAAGGAAGGACAATGAGCAGTTCTTC. Translating it yields CATRGRRKDNEQFF.

J is TRBJ2-1 and V is TRBV28, with 11 bases matching TRBD2. Germline lookup yields CDR1 MDHEN and CDR2 SYDVKM. V shed 5 bases, J shed 2 bases, and the junction held 5 bases outside the gene matches. The CDR3 loop spans 16 amino acids. The CDR3: CASSPELAGAYNEQFF. The CDR3 DNA reads as TGTGCCAGCAGTCCGGAACTAGCGGGAGCCTACAATGAGCAGTTCTTC.

This clone has only one observation. The chain has TRBV7-9 and TRBJ2-5, with TRBD1 matching 9 bases. With 1 base clipped from V and 3 bases from J, the junction kept 3 bases outside the gene matches. This CDR3 has 15 amino acids. Germline V gene data show CDR1 as SEHNR and CDR2 as FQNEAQ (reference sequence). CDR3: CASSLVDRGEETQYF. In nucleotides, the CDR3 is TGTGCCAGCAGCTTAGTTGACAGGGGGGAAGAGACCCAGTACTTC. Full variable domain (missing parts from reference TRBV7-9 and TRBJ2-5): DTGVSQNPRHKITKRGQNVTFRCDPISEHNRLYWYRQTLGQGPEFLTYFQNEAQLEKSRLLSDRFSAERPKGSFSTLEIQRTEQGDSAMYLCASSLVDRGEETQYFGPGTRLLVL.

This chain links TRBV28 with TRBJ1-1; D possibly corresponds to TRBD1 (5 bases). The germline V and J ends were trimmed by 3 bases and 1 base, with 9 bases remaining between them. The CDR3 is made up of 14 amino acids. The germline gives CDR1 MDHEN, CDR2 SYDVKM. In nucleotides, the CDR3 is TGTGCCAGCAGTTTCACGACAGCGAACACTGAAGCTTTCTTT. It codes for CASSFTTANTEAFF.

The table lists this clone with a count of one. The genes are TRBV1 and TRBJ2-4; TRBD2, as called in the table, went unchecked against the DNA. TRBV1 is annotated as a pseudogene. This CDR3 comprises 20 residues. The DNA for the CDR3 is TGCACCAGCAGCCGCGGGAGGGCGATTAGGGGTATCCTAGCCAAAAACATTCAGTACTTC. It is translated as CTSSRGRAIRGILAKNIQYF.

The chain recombines TRBV2 with TRBJ1-2, with D possibly being TRBD1 (5 bases). The CDR3 has 17 amino acids. Trimming stripped 1 base from V and 1 base from J, with 16 bases between. Germline V gene sequence: CDR1 SNHLY, CDR2 FYNNEI. This chain's CDR3 is CASSEVTPVGRNYGYTF. The CDR3 DNA reads TGTGCCAGCAGTGAAGTCACCCCGGTGGGGCGTAACTATGGCTACACCTTC.

The chain joins TRBV28 to TRBJ1-5, with 9 bases aligning to TRBD1. The CDR3 sequence is 15 residues long. The V gene's germline CDR1 is MDHEN and CDR2 SYDVKM. V was clipped by 1 base and J by 6 bases; unmatched bases: 4. As DNA, the CDR3 is TGTGCCAGCAGTTTATTAGGGGGACAGGGTCAGCCCCAGCATTTT. It codes for CASSLLGGQGQPQHF.

The chain recombines TRBV4-2 with TRBJ1-5; 8 nucleotides line up with TRBD1. The germline CDR1 and CDR2 sequences are LGHNA and YNFKEQ. V lost 4 bases to trimming and J lost 4 bases; unmatched junction nucleotides: 6. The CDR3 extends over 15 amino acids. The CDR3 DNA is TGTGCCAGCAGCCCGGACAGGGTCCTAAATCAGCCCCAGCATTTT. Translation: CASSPDRVLNQPQHF.

The gene calls are TRBV9 and TRBJ1-4, with 10 bases fitting TRBD1. With 5 bases clipped from V and 6 bases from J, the junction kept 10 bases outside the gene matches. Germline CDR1 is SGDLS and CDR2 is YYNGEE. The CDR3 loop spans 16 amino acids. CDR3 region: CASSPGQGQLDEKLFF. CDR3 nucleotide sequence: TGTGCCAGCAGTCCGGGACAGGGGCAACTGGATGAAAAACTGTTTTTT.

This clone was seen more than once but under ten times. CDR3 coding DNA: TGTGCCAGCAGTGAAACAGGTGACGAGCAGTACTTC. Its protein product is CASSETGDEQYF. The chain is built from TRBV6-1 and TRBJ2-7, with D possibly matching TRBD1 (5 bases). Germline V gene data show CDR1 as MNHNS and CDR2 as SASEGT. The CDR3 loop spans 12 amino acids. V shed 2 bases and J shed 5 bases, with 7 bases lying between them.

This sequence joins TRBV14 and TRBJ2-1; tentatively, D is TRBD1 (5 bases). The CDR3 sequence is 14 residues long. Looked up from germline, CDR1 is SGHDN and CDR2 is FVKESK. Trimming took 4 bases from V and 1 from J, leaving 8 bases between them. The DNA of the CDR3 is TGTGCCAGCAGCCTCGACAGATCCTACAATGAGCAGTTCTTC. Residues: CASSLDRSYNEQFF.

The genes are TRBV23-1 and TRBJ2-5, with D tentatively TRBD1 (6 bases). TRBV23-1 is placed among ORFs of uncertain function. The CDR3 spans 14 residues. Trimming pared 4 bases from V and 4 bases from J, leaving 13 bases between. CDR3 sequence (DNA): TGCGCCAGCAGTCCCTGGGGGCGGCGAGAGACCCAGTACTTC. It translates to CASSPWGRRETQYF.

The chain recombines TRBV6-6 with TRBJ1-2, with 7 bases identical to TRBD1. The junction had 5 bases not matched to a gene; V was cut back by 2 bases and J by 2 bases. There are 15 residues in the CDR3. Germline V CDR1 and CDR2: MNHNY, SVGAGI (reference sequence). The CDR3 bases are TGTGCCAGCAGTTACACCGTAGGGGGCAACTATGGCTACACCTTC. It yields the protein CASSYTVGGNYGYTF.

The V and J genes are TRBV19 and TRBJ2-2, with 9 positions matching TRBD2. The CDR3 sequence is 16 residues long. The germline V gene encodes CDR1 LNHDA and CDR2 SQIVND (reference sequence). V was pared by 2 bases and J by 5 bases, with 6 bases of the junction left unmatched. CDR3 in amino acids: CASSIISGSPTGELFF. The CDR3, as DNA: TGTGCCAGTAGTATAATTAGCGGGAGTCCAACCGGGGAGCTGTTTTTT.

The chain couples TRBV7-9 to TRBJ1-5; D is undetermined. V lost 1 base and J 7 bases, leaving 8 bases between the germline ends. The length of the CDR3 is 13 residues. Germline-derived CDR1 and CDR2 are SEHNR and FQNEAQ (reference sequence). DNA for the CDR3: TGTGCCAGCAGCTTAGTTTCGGGGCAGCCCCAGCATTTT. This sequence encodes CASSLVSGQPQHF.

The chain carries TRBV13 and TRBJ2-3; tentative D call: TRBD2 (6 bases). Trimming took 1 base from V and 0 from J, leaving 11 bases between them. The CDR3 is 16 amino acids. The germline V gene encodes CDR1 PRHDT and CDR2 FYEKMQ (reference sequence). CDR3 region: CASSLVTSASTDTQYF. CDR3 in DNA: TGTGCCAGCAGCTTAGTGACTAGTGCTAGCACAGATACGCAGTATTTT. Together with reference TRBV13 and TRBJ2-3, the CDR3 gives the full variable domain: AAGVIQSPRHLIKEKRETATLKCYPIPRHDTVYWYQQGPGQDPQFLISFYEKMQSDKGSIPDRFSAQQFSDYHSELNMSSLELGDSALYFCASSLVTSASTDTQYFGPGTRLTVL.

This sequence joins TRBV10-3 and TRBJ1-5; 7 bases align to TRBD1. CDR1 and CDR2 (germline): ENHRY, SYGVKD. The CDR3 loop spans 17 amino acids. V dropped 0 bases and J dropped 0; count of bases not matched to a gene: 5. As DNA, the CDR3 is TGTGCCATCAGTGAGTCTGGGACAGACTATAGCAATCAGCCCCAGCATTTT. Translation gives CAISESGTDYSNQPQHF.

V usage is TRBV7-9 and J usage is TRBJ2-5; TRBD1 matches at 7 bases. CDR1 SEHNR and CDR2 FQNEAQ come from the germline V gene (reference sequence). The CDR3 runs 14 residues. Unmatched junction bases numbered 2, after V lost 2 bases and J lost 2 bases. CDR3 DNA: TGTGCCAGCAGCTTACCGGGACAGCAAGAGACCCAGTACTTC. As protein: CASSLPGQQETQYF. Variable domain in full (rest from reference TRBV7-9 and TRBJ2-5): DTGVSQNPRHKITKRGQNVTFRCDPISEHNRLYWYRQTLGQGPEFLTYFQNEAQLEKSRLLSDRFSAERPKGSFSTLEIQRTEQGDSAMYLCASSLPGQQETQYFGPGTRLLVL.

This clone was counted ten times or more. This chain uses TRBV13 with TRBJ2-2; 8 bases align to TRBD2. V was clipped by 6 bases and J by 3 bases; unmatched bases: 9. This CDR3 region has 16 residues. Germline CDR1 PRHDT, CDR2 FYEKMQ (reference sequence). The CDR3 here is CASRSERERDTGELFF. CDR3 in DNA: TGTGCCAGCAGATCCGAGCGGGAGAGAGACACCGGGGAGCTGTTTTTT.

The CDR3 sequence is CASSIGTAYEQYF. CDR3 nucleotides: TGTGCCAGTAGTATCGGGACAGCTTACGAGCAGTACTTC. The V call is TRBV19, the J call TRBJ2-7, with 7 positions matching TRBD1. CDR3 length: 13 residues. CDR1 and CDR2 from the germline V gene are LNHDA and SQIVND (reference sequence). The junction had 3 bases not matched to a gene; V was cut back by 3 bases and J by 4 bases.

This clone was found a few times. This rearrangement joins TRBV5-4 to TRBJ2-7; 8 bases align to TRBD1. Germline V gene sequence: CDR1 SGHNT, CDR2 YYREEE (reference sequence). The V and J ends lost 4 bases and 5 bases, in that order; junction bases with no gene match: 14. The CDR3 spans 16 residues. In DNA form, the CDR3 reads TGTGCCAGCAGCCACCCCGAGGGGCAGGGGGCCAACGAGCAGTACTTC. Translating gives CASSHPEGQGANEQYF.

The chain links TRBV27 to TRBJ2-2, with 7 positions matching TRBD1. The CDR3 is 17 residues long. J gave up 2 bases and V 0 bases, and 6 bases lay outside the gene matches. Germline CDR1 is MNHEY and CDR2 is SMNVEV (reference sequence). The CDR3 nucleotides read TGTGCCAGCAGTTTATCCCCGGGACAGACTAACACCGGGGAGCTGTTTTTT. This codes for CASSLSPGQTNTGELFF.